These T cell receptor beta chains were read from a single sample in a study of shared clonotypes between healthy human individuals. Method: immunoSEQ multiplex PCR; TCRdb's copy keeps in-frame clones and lacks some. The data show fewer than 700,000 clones, with roughly 95% seen just once and about 0.11% held by the top ten. Input material: naive CD8+ T cells sorted from blood. All receptors derive from a woman under 40 in good health. CDR3s leave out the opening cysteine and the closing phenylalanine or tryptophan. Each record gives: J gene, V gene, CDR3 protein.

TRBJ2-7 | TRBV27 | ASSLSSGTGVYEQY
TRBJ2-2 | TRBV10-2 | ASLTGDTGELF
TRBJ1-2 | TRBV4-1 | ASSQGGVSTGYGYT
TRBJ1-3 | TRBV7-9 | ASSVPPPLRGFSGNTIY
TRBJ2-7 | TRBV29-1 | SVESVGQGLYEQY
- | TRBV20-1 | SARLVDEQY
TRBJ1-1 | TRBV27 | ASSLLVGRTEAF
TRBJ2-3 | TRBV28 | ASREQSGRDTQY
TRBJ2-7 | TRBV2 | ASLTGYEQY
TRBJ2-1 | TRBV25-1 | ASSIFEREEQF
TRBJ2-1 | TRBV28 | ASTGRSRLGNEQF
TRBJ2-7 | TRBV5-1 | ASRLAGGLEQY
TRBJ1-1 | TRBV28 | ASGQFGPGTEAF
TRBJ2-7 | TRBV27 | ASSFSSRGVISYEQY
TRBJ2-7 | TRBV27 | ASGAASYEQY
TRBJ2-2 | TRBV28 | ASSPGLASTGELF
TRBJ2-7 | TRBV6-4 | ASSLTDSYEQY
TRBJ2-7 | TRBV4-1 | ASSQPLAGDEQY
TRBJ2-3 | TRBV7-3 | ASSLEPTDTQY
TRBJ2-7 | TRBV6-5 | ASSWGRDSSYEQY
TRBJ2-3 | TRBV2 | ASSEGYDWAYTDTQY
TRBJ1-5 | TRBV2 | ASSGSGGGNQPQH
TRBJ2-7 | TRBV7-6 | ASSSFSDGEQY
TRBJ2-2 | TRBV27 | ASSDTGALNTGELF
TRBJ2-1 | TRBV6-5 | ASSYPHSRVEL
TRBJ2-7 | TRBV28 | ASSLSTSGHYEQY
TRBJ1-2 | TRBV28 | ASSFRTGDLGYGYT
TRBJ2-5 | TRBV10-3 | AISEGGQRSLTQY
TRBJ2-7 | TRBV5-6 | ASSTTGKGFYEQY
- | TRBV28 | ASSPGGYEQY
TRBJ2-2 | TRBV6-5 | ASSSNTGELF
TRBJ1-1 | TRBV27 | ASSLSKAKRLNTEAF
TRBJ2-7 | TRBV2 | ASAPGTSSYEQY
TRBJ2-2 | TRBV4-1 | ASSRGGRGRSGELF
TRBJ2-1 | TRBV10-2 | ASSESSYNEQF
TRBJ1-5 | TRBV6-6 | ASSYSGKPQH
TRBJ2-7 | TRBV27 | ASSPTPGQGYYEQY
TRBJ1-4 | TRBV19 | ASSIGVGEKLF
TRBJ2-2 | TRBV7-9 | ASRPGRTGELF
TRBJ1-3 | TRBV11-2 | ASSSLFGQGASGNTIY
TRBJ2-7 | TRBV7-9 | ASSLGTYEQY
TRBJ2-7 | TRBV11-2 | ASSFQLTNSYEQY